The 9 T cell receptor beta chains listed next were all sequenced from one sample in a study of T cells in Graves' hyperthyroidism and ophthalmopathy. Template material for amplifying TCR beta CDR3 regions consisted of RNA transcripts. Researchers ran a first-round RT-PCR on the TCR CDR3 using the HTBI primer set. MiXCR, run by TCRdb on the multiplex PCR reads, gives a single entry per CDR3 protein. The sample has more than 500,000 distinct CDR3 sequences, about 15% seen once. The specimen sequenced was blood. The receptors shown here come from a woman aged 30 to 39 with Graves' ophthalmopathy.

This clonotype was counted at least ten times. The chain recombines TRBV7-2 with TRBJ2-1, with a tentative D call TRBD2 (6 bases). The ends were cut back, 5 bases at V and 6 bases at J, with 20 bases in the middle. Germline V CDR1 and CDR2: SGHTA, FQGNSA. The CDR3 is made up of 16 amino acids. Written as DNA, the CDR3 is TGTGCCAGCAGCCCATGGTGGGGGGTCGTCGTCAATGAGCAGTTCTTC. It codes for CASSPWWGVVVNEQFF.

Only a few counts were recorded for this clonotype. This sequence joins TRBV28 and TRBJ2-7; 12 bases map to TRBD2. Germline CDR1 reads MDHEN; CDR2 reads SYDVKM. J gave up 3 bases and V 3 bases, and 15 bases lay outside the gene matches. The CDR3 spans 19 residues. CDR3: CASSFRQGRTSGKIYEQYF. In DNA form, the CDR3 reads TGTGCCAGCAGTTTCCGGCAGGGGCGGACTAGCGGGAAGATCTACGAGCAGTACTTC.

This clonotype was observed many times. This chain uses TRBV12-3 or TRBV12-4 with TRBJ1-5; D possibly corresponds to TRBD1 (5 bases). V was trimmed by 3 bases and J by 0 bases, leaving 15 bases between them. CDR3 length equals 17 residues. Here the CDR3 DNA reads TGTGCCAGCAGTTTGGGCAGGGAATGGTATAGCAATCAGCCCCAGCATTTT. It specifies CASSLGREWYSNQPQHF.

In the case of this clonotype: Germline is not matched at one junction end, which may reflect a read error. V gene TRBV5-1 combines with J gene TRBJ1-1; unclear D gene. CDR1 is SGHRS and CDR2 is YFSETQ in the germline V gene. The CDR3 sequence is 12 residues long. The CDR3 reads CASSRTGIEAFF. For the CDR3, the DNA is TGTGCCAGCAGCCGGACGGGTATTGAAGCTTTCTTT.

This clonotype was recorded at least ten times. The genes are TRBV12-3 or TRBV12-4 and TRBJ1-5; perhaps TRBD1 as D (6 bases). The CDR3 length is 15 residues. V was trimmed by 3 bases and J by 6 bases, leaving 15 bases between them. The CDR3 DNA sequence: TGTGCCAGCAGTTTGGTGAGACAGGAAGGTCAGCCCCAGCATTTT. Translating gives CASSLVRQEGQPQHF.

This clonotype turned up a few times. The CDR3 loop is CSARDLGGQGRGRAFGAGELFF. The CDR3 DNA reads TGCAGTGCTAGAGATTTGGGGGGACAGGGAAGAGGTCGGGCCTTTGGAGCCGGGGAGCTGTTTTTT. V gene TRBV20-1 combines with J gene TRBJ2-2, with 9 positions matching TRBD1. With 0 bases clipped from V and 6 bases from J, the junction kept 26 bases outside the gene matches. CDR1 is DFQATT, CDR2 SNEGSKA, per germline (reference sequence). The CDR3 spans 22 residues.

This clonotype has just one count. This chain joins TRBV27 and TRBJ1-2; 7 positions agree with TRBD1. The CDR3 has 13 amino acids. Germline CDR1 MNHEY, CDR2 SMNVEV (reference sequence). The V segment lost 4 bases and the J segment 7 bases; nucleotides outside the gene matches: 6. The chain's CDR3 is CASSSDRVSGYTF. In DNA form, the CDR3 reads TGTGCCAGCAGTTCAGACAGGGTTTCTGGCTACACCTTC.

The gene calls are TRBV27 and TRBJ2-2, with D unresolved. The V and J ends lost 5 bases and 6 bases respectively, with 10 bases between them. The CDR3 is made up of 13 amino acids. Germline lookup yields CDR1 MNHEY and CDR2 SMNVEV (reference sequence). The CDR3 reads CASSPHFSGELFF. CDR3 sequence (DNA): TGTGCCAGCAGTCCCCACTTTTCCGGGGAGCTGTTTTTT.

V gene TRBV12-5 combines with J gene TRBJ2-1; D is perhaps TRBD1 (6 bases). The ends were cut back, 2 bases at V and 7 bases at J, with 9 bases in the middle. The CDR3 consists of 13 residues. The germline V gene encodes CDR1 LGHNT and CDR2 FRNRAP. The CDR3 region has the DNA TGTGCTAGTGGTTTGCCACAGGGAAATGAGCAGTTCTTC. Its translation: CASGLPQGNEQFF.